A single sample is the source of the 15 T cell receptor beta chains below, sequenced in a study of T cells expressing NK-cell markers. TCRdb re-called the 5' RACE reads and catalogs CDR3 proteins one per entry, DNA excluded. The table for this sample gives roughly 160,000 distinct CDR3 sequences. Sequencing used blood T cells: a sorted CD56 or NKG2C T cell subset, CD4+ or CD8+ T cells, or bulk PBMC T cells (not recorded which). The source is a woman aged 18-70 years in good health.

V is TRBV5-1 and J is TRBJ1-2; TCRdb gives TRBD1 as the D gene, but with no DNA this cannot be confirmed. Germline V gene sequence: CDR1 SGHRS, CDR2 YFSETQ. This CDR3 spans 16 amino acids. The CDR3: CASGEGAGGRYYGYTF.

The V call is TRBV20-1, the J call TRBJ2-3; no DNA is available, so the TRBD2 call from TCRdb remains unchecked. The CDR3 spans 15 residues. Germline V gives CDR1 DFQATT, CDR2 SNEGSKA (reference sequence). The CDR3 sequence: CSATRTSGRTDTQYF.

V and J are TRBV20-1 and TRBJ1-2; TCRdb indicates TRBD1, and absent DNA this call remains unverified. The CDR3 is made up of 13 amino acids. Germline V gene lookup returns CDR1 DFQATT and CDR2 SNEGSKA (reference sequence). The CDR3 sequence is CSARDRQPDGYTF.

The V call is TRBV5-6, the J call TRBJ2-5; checking the TCRdb D call of TRBD1 is not possible without DNA. This CDR3 is 14 amino acids long. Germline values: CDR1 SGHDT, CDR2 YYEEEE. Here the CDR3 reads CASSLQGAGETQYF.

This chain connects TRBV12-3 or TRBV12-4 to TRBJ1-2; TCRdb's D call of TRBD1 is untestable without DNA. This CDR3 is built from 14 residues. The CDR3 loop reads CASNPQVSSGGYTF.

The chain has TRBV12-3 or TRBV12-4 and TRBJ1-4. The length of the CDR3 is 15 residues. CDR3 residues: CASRPSFRLNEKLFF.

The V gene is TRBV2, the J gene TRBJ2-4; TCRdb outputs TRBD1, but without DNA this stays unchecked. The CDR3 runs to 14 residues. Germline loops: CDR1 SNHLY, CDR2 FYNNEI. This CDR3 is CASSVQGANNIQYF.

The V and J genes are TRBV7-9 and TRBJ2-3; TCRdb indicates TRBD1, and absent DNA this call remains unverified. Germline V gene sequence: CDR1 SEHNR, CDR2 FQNEAQ (reference sequence). CDR3 length: 17 amino acids. This chain's CDR3 is CASSSPTIRIPTDTQYF.

The chain has TRBV5-1 and TRBJ2-7; no DNA is available, so the TRBD2 call from TCRdb remains unchecked. There are 16 residues in the CDR3. CDR1 and CDR2 (germline): SGHRS, YFSETQ. The CDR3: CASAGGAGEPSYEQYF.

The chain recombines TRBV6-1 with TRBJ2-7; TCRdb indicates TRBD2, and absent DNA this call remains unverified. The CDR3 runs to 15 residues. Germline-derived CDR1 and CDR2 are MNHNS and SASEGT. CDR3 amino acids: CASKIVYGYQYEQYF.

The V call is TRBV12-3 or TRBV12-4, the J call TRBJ2-3; no DNA is available, so the TRBD2 call from TCRdb remains unchecked. This CDR3 is built from 16 residues. CDR3 sequence: CASSLLLAGFTDTQYF.

The chain has TRBV5-1 and TRBJ1-2. The length of the CDR3 is 15 residues. CDR1 is SGHRS and CDR2 is YFSETQ in the germline V gene. CDR3 amino acids: CASSFRAHQDYGYTF.

The chain recombines TRBV5-1 with TRBJ2-2. Germline CDR1 is SGHRS and CDR2 is YFSETQ. The CDR3 is made up of 13 amino acids. The CDR3 spells CASGSGNTGELFF.

The J gene is TRBJ2-5, the V gene TRBV29-1; the TRBD2 assignment by TCRdb is unverifiable without DNA. Germline loops: CDR1 SQVTM, CDR2 ANQGSEA. This CDR3 spans 16 amino acids. The CDR3: CSAWVAGRPGTETQYF. The entire variable domain, with the rest obtained from reference TRBV29-1 and TRBJ2-5, is as follows: SAVISQKPSRDICQRGTSLTIQCQVDSQVTMMFWYRQQPGQSLTLIATANQGSEATYESGFVIDKFPISRPNLTFSTLTVSNMSPEDSSIYLCSAWVAGRPGTETQYFGPGTRLLVL.

The V call is TRBV4-1, the J call TRBJ2-1; TCRdb's D call, TRBD1, is unchecked because there is no DNA. CDR3 size: 18 residues. Germline V gene data show CDR1 as MGHRA and CDR2 as YSYEKL. The CDR3 here is CASSQDYSPNGDYNEQFF.